These T cell receptor beta chains were read from a single sample in a study of cytomegalovirus exposure and HLA in healthy donors. Only in-frame clones appear in the TCRdb table, and some are missing; sequencing was by immunoSEQ multiplex PCR. This sample yields 50,000 to 65,000 clones, of which 85% to 95% are seen a single time; over 6.5% belongs to the top ten. The sequenced sample was PBMCs. These receptor sequences come from a woman aged 18-29 years in good health and CMV-seropositive. The CDR3 runs from the conserved cysteine through the conserved F or W. A D gene is named only where the DNA matches it firmly. Some rows have no size entry. The others give once, few or many, or a class for an expanded clone.

TRBJ1-5	-	TRBD1	TRBV5-6	CASSGGDRGLPQPQHF	TGTGCCAGCAGCGGAGGAGACAGGGGTCTCCCTCAGCCCCAGCATTTT
TRBJ1-1	-	TRBD1	TRBV6-5	CASSPQGGGREAFF	TGTGCCAGCAGTCCACAGGGGGGGGGACGTGAAGCTTTCTTT
TRBJ2-1	-	-	TRBV30	CAWLSSSYNEQFF	TGTGCCTGGTTGTCGAGCTCCTACAATGAGCAGTTCTTC
TRBJ2-2	-	TRBD2	TRBV9	CASSDRLAAGELFF	TGTGCCAGCAGCGACAGACTAGCCGCCGGGGAGCTGTTTTTT
TRBJ2-7	-	TRBD2	TRBV7-6	CASSSQLAGRPYEQYF	TGTGCCAGCAGCTCCCAACTAGCGGGCCGACCCTACGAGCAGTACTTC
TRBJ2-7	-	TRBD1	TRBV6-6	CASSHPRDRVYEQYF	TGTGCCAGCAGCCACCCCCGGGACAGAGTCTACGAGCAGTACTTC
TRBJ1-3	-	TRBD1	TRBV10-3	CAISFKQGASGNTIYF	TGTGCCATCAGTTTCAAGCAGGGGGCTTCGGGCAACACCATATATTTT
TRBJ2-7	once	-	TRBV21-1	CASPSDSHRPSYEQYF	TGTGCCAGTCCCTCAGACAGTCACAGGCCATCCTACGAGCAGTACTTC
TRBJ2-1	-	TRBD2	TRBV29-1	CSARGLAALPPFYNEQFF	TGCAGCGCCCGGGGACTAGCGGCACTCCCCCCCTTCTACAATGAGCAGTTCTTC
TRBJ2-7	-	TRBD2	TRBV14	CASSSTRCGGNCYEQYF	TGTGCCAGCAGCTCCACTCGGTGCGGGGGAAATTGTTACGAGCAGTACTTC
TRBJ1-5	-	TRBD1	TRBV15	CATSRDQGVNQPQHF	TGTGCCACCAGCAGAGATCAGGGGGTAAATCAGCCCCAGCATTTT
TRBJ2-1	-	-	TRBV5-1	CASRATSIGEQFF	TGCGCCAGCAGAGCGACTAGTATAGGTGAGCAGTTCTTC
TRBJ1-6	-	TRBD1	TRBV19	CASRPPRTGNSPLHF	TGTGCCAGTAGGCCTCCCCGGACAGGAAATTCACCCCTCCACTTT
TRBJ2-7	-	-	TRBV6-1	CATQLGYFSYEQYF	TGTGCCACCCAACTTGGTTATTTCTCCTACGAGCAGTACTTC
TRBJ2-1	-	TRBD2	TRBV30	CAWSIAGVTNEQFF	TGTGCCTGGAGTATAGCGGGGGTAACCAATGAGCAGTTCTTC